This T cell receptor beta chain was documented in a study of OX40 agonist ivuxolimab in advanced cancers. General study points: At 0.1 to 3.0 mg/kg, clonal expansion of CD4+ and CD8+ blood T cells had occurred by week 6. Fewer expanded clones were found on average in CD4+ than in CD8+ T cells.

The assay was immunoSEQ multiplex PCR, and TCRdb's table has in-frame clones only and misses some. The profile shows some 76,000 clones, about 89% of them singletons. Concerning this clone itself: Antigen unknown.

The receptor was derived from an adult with an advanced solid tumor such as melanoma, head and neck, liver or kidney cancer. The sequencing here drew on CD4+ or CD8+ T cells sorted from blood, taken in a trial of the OX40 agonist ivuxolimab.

CDR3 nucleotide sequence: TGTGCCAGCAGCCCACCATGGGGGGAAGAGACCCAGTACTTC. Its protein product is CASSPPWGEETQYF. The J gene is TRBJ2-5, the V gene TRBV5-6; D possibly corresponds to TRBD2 (6 bases). Germline V gene lookup returns CDR1 SGHDT and CDR2 YYEEEE. CDR3 size: 14 residues. V lost 4 bases and J lost 3, with 13 bases in between.